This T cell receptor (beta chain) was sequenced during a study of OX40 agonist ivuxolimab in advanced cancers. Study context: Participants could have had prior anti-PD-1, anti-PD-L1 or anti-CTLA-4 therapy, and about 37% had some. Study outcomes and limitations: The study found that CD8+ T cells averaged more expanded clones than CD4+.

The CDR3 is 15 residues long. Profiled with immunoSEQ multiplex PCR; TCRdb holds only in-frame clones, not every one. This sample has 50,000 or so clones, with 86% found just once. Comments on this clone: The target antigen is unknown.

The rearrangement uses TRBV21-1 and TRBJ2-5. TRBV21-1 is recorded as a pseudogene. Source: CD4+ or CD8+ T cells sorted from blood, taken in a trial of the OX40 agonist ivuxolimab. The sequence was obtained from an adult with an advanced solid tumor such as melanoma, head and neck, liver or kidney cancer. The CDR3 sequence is CASSKAPMIQETQYF. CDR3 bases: TGTGCCAGCAGCAAAGCCCCGATGATCCAAGAGACCCAGTACTTC.